This TCR beta chain stems from a study of shared clonotypes between healthy human individuals (dated by TCRdb to the early 2020s). Study-wide context: The cohort included a few men and a couple of women between 18 and 49 years of age. To increase sequencing depth and limit assay-specific biases, different laboratories used diverse techniques to prepare libraries and sequence TCR repertoires. Between about 0.85 and 9.5 billion PBMCs per donor were obtained by leukapheresis. To estimate repertoire size and how much clonotypes are shared between individuals, the study performed deep sequencing of blood TCR repertoires from a few healthy adults. Per donor, three plates each were used for CD4 naive and CD4 memory, two for CD8 naive, and one for CD8 memory.

Broader findings and caveats from the paper: Sharing across four donors was observed for approximately 5% of naive CD4, over 3% of naive CD8, over 2% of memory CD4, and about 0.4% of memory CD8 clonotypes. Estimated clonotype richness was generally larger for naive than for memory subsets. The small number of donors limited the genetic and exposure-history diversity represented. Higher generation probabilities were observed for clonotypes shared by all four sorted-subset donors than for non-shared clonotypes. Pairwise subsampling led to the expectation that sequencing depth would affect the degree of clonotype sharing among donors. Incomplete sequencing was indicated by rarefaction of sorted-subset datasets, despite the large sequencing depth. Sampling was limited to blood, and TCR repertoires in tissue likely differ from TCR repertoires in blood.

V is trimmed back by 2 bases and J by 4 bases, and the junction contains 8 bases that no gene match accounts for. The CDR3, cysteine through phenylalanine, is 15 amino acids long. Only the CDR3 part of the read is kept: 45 bases, read in frame from the first base. CDR1 and CDR2 (KGHSH, LQKENI) derive from the germline V gene. The donors were healthy, HIV-negative adults who had no recently reported acute infections or vaccinations. All donors were Caucasian adults living in Nashville, Tennessee, USA. CD4+ T cells were enriched through magnetic negative selection, after which naive cells were positively selected on CD45RA and the remaining negative fraction served as the memory subset. Blood was collected by leukapheresis, and PBMCs were isolated by Ficoll-Histopaque density gradient centrifugation and then cryopreserved in liquid nitrogen vapor phase. Purity and quantity of every magnetically sorted T cell population were checked by analytical flow cytometry. From each sorted fraction, genomic DNA was isolated and quantified by UV absorbance on a Nanodrop 2000c.

About this clone: Its binding antigen is unknown. Within one base of it there is no much larger clone, and no base qualities were kept.

Using the deep immunoSEQ assay, multiplex PCR amplified TCR CDR3 regions from genomic DNA. Extracted genomic DNA from each cell subset was spread evenly across all wells of several immunoSEQ 96-well plates, with each plate serving as a replicate. For sorted subsets, around 200 ng genomic DNA, equal to 25,000 to 35,000 T cell genomes, was loaded into each replicate PCR. The purified libraries were quantified using a Qubit 3.0 fluorometer, sized with a Bioanalyzer 2100, and then quantified again using the KAPA Library Quantification kit. Every immunoSEQ 96-well plate was sequenced on a separate single-read 150-cycle Illumina NextSeq 550 flow cell. On the study's bioinformatics: Because the immunoSEQ output held only junctional sequences and lacked quality scores, the filtering could not match the filtering applied to full-length reads. To assign V/J genes and CDR3, sequences were annotated against IMGT germline references using PyIR, a Python wrapper for IgBLAST v1.9. Reads were filtered out if the reads had weak V/J assignments (E-value above 1e-6), no CDR3, stop codons, out-of-frame junctions, or ambiguous translated residues. V3J clonotypes were defined as sequences sharing the same inferred V gene, J gene, and CDR3 amino acid sequence. To compute the percentage overlap between repertoires, the number of shared unique clonotypes was divided by the size of the smaller repertoire. Repertoire richness was assessed with RTK rarefaction, the Chao1 estimator, and Recon v2.1 estimates of unobserved clonotypes. OLGA was used to compute generation probabilities for all TCRbeta clonotypes that the gDNA method yielded from a handful of donors. The source is immuneACCESS, and TCRdb retained only in-frame sequences with V and J called. Part of the clones is not carried over; for the studies checked, unresolved V genes explain less than half of this, and the remainder is unexplained. The V and J calls and the clone size are those of that table, but D and trimming were determined from the DNA. Counted in this sample were more than 2 million clones; over 85% of them appeared once. The biggest ten clones account for 0.1% to 0.15% of the sample.

The origin of this receptor is a man aged 18 to 29 in good health. Specimen: naive CD4+ T cells sorted from blood. Interpreted using the paper, the cell subset or site label stands for: CD45RA+ positively selected. This sequence uses TRBV18 and TRBJ2-7, with 7 central nucleotides matching TRBD2. This receptor carries the CDR3 CASSPGLSSGYEQYF. The DNA is TGTGCCAGCTCACCAGGGTTGAGTAGCGGGTACGAGCAGTACTTC.